This T cell receptor (beta chain) comes out of a study of blood T cell repertoires in COVID-19. Sequencing was performed with immunoSEQ multiplex PCR; in TCRdb, only in-frame clones are kept and a portion is missing. Among around 200,000 clones listed, 85% were seen once. The table lists this clone with a few counts. Donors in Cohort 3 counted as recovered after two negative PCRs, clearance, or symptom resolution. Trimming removed 6 bases from V and 5 bases from J; junction bases left unmatched: 4. Germline CDR1 SNHLY, CDR2 FYNNEI. CDR3 length equals 13 residues. The sequence was obtained from a man aged 35 to 55 who had recovered from COVID-19. The specimen sequenced was PBMCs or T cells enriched from blood (not recorded which). V usage is TRBV2 and J usage is TRBJ2-7; 10 bases match TRBD1. In nucleotides, the CDR3 is TGTGCCAGCAGGGGACAGGGGTTCCACGAGCAGTACTTC. Translation: CASRGQGFHEQYF.